The 5 T cell receptor beta chains in this list originate from one sample, sequenced in a study of blood T cell repertoires in COVID-19. Measured with immunoSEQ multiplex PCR; TCRdb has only the in-frame clones, and not every one. The data contain about 96,000 clones, roughly 84% of them singletons. The sequencing sample was made of peripheral blood. The receptors were gathered from a woman in her sixties or seventies with acute or convalescent COVID-19.

The chain links TRBV24-1 to TRBJ2-2; 8 bases are a match to TRBD1. The CDR3 totals 16 residues. The V and J ends lost 2 bases and 5 bases, in that order; junction bases with no gene match: 6. Germline CDR1 reads KGHDR; CDR2 reads SFDVKD. The CDR3 region is CATSDSGTGITGELFF. In nucleotides, the CDR3 is TGTGCCACCAGTGATTCGGGGACAGGCATAACCGGGGAGCTGTTTTTT.

V and J are TRBV9 and TRBJ1-2, with D unclear. The germline CDR1 and CDR2 sequences are SGDLS and YYNGEE. Trimming shortened V by 4 bases and J by 3 bases, and 16 bases separated the two germline ends. The CDR3 consists of 15 residues. CDR3 protein: CASSRTLGEDYGYTF. Written as DNA, the CDR3 is TGTGCCAGCAGCCGTACCCTCGGGGAGGACTATGGCTACACCTTC.

The chain combines TRBV28 with TRBJ2-7; 7 bases agree with TRBD1. From germline, CDR1 is MDHEN and CDR2 SYDVKM. The CDR3 is 15 amino acids. V was pared by 2 bases and J by 0 bases, with 4 bases of the junction left unmatched. CDR3 amino acids: CASSLTGQASYEQYF. The CDR3 nucleotides read TGTGCCAGCAGTTTAACTGGACAGGCCTCCTACGAGCAGTACTTC. The full variable domain, in which reference TRBV28 and TRBJ2-7 provide the parts outside the CDR3, is DVKVTQSSRYLVKRTGEKVFLECVQDMDHENMFWYRQDPGLGLRLIYFSYDVKMKEKGDIPEGYSVSREKKERFSLILESASTNQTSMYLCASSLTGQASYEQYFGPGTRLTVT.

This clone was picked up one time. V is TRBV12-3 or TRBV12-4 and J is TRBJ2-4; 7 nucleotides agree with TRBD2. The junction had 7 bases not matched to a gene; V was cut back by 7 bases and J by 7 bases. The CDR3 spans 13 residues. CDR3 DNA sequence: TGTGCCAGCAAAGCTAGCGGACCGAACATTCAGTACTTC. Translating it yields CASKASGPNIQYF.

This sequence joins TRBV4-1 and TRBJ1-5; 7 bases agree with TRBD1. The CDR3 length is 17 residues. The ends lost 3 bases at V and 3 bases at J; junction bases unmatched: 11. Germline lookup yields CDR1 MGHRA and CDR2 YSYEKL. The CDR3 region has the DNA TGCGCCAGCAGCCACGGCCGGTCAGGGGGGTTCAATCAGCCCCAGCATTTT. Its protein is CASSHGRSGGFNQPQHF.